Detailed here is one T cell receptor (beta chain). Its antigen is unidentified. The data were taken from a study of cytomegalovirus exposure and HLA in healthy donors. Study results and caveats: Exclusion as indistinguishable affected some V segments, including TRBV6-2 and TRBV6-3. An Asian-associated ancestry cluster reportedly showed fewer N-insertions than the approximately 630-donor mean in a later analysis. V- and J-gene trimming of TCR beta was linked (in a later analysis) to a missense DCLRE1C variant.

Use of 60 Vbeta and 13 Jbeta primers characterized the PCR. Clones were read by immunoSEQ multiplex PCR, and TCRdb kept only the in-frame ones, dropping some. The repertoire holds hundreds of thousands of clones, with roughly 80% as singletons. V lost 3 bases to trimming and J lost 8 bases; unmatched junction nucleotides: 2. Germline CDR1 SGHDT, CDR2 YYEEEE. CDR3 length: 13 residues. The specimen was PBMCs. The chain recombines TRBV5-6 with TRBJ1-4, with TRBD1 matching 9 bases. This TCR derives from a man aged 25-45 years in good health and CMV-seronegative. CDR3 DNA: TGTGCCAGCAGCTGGACAGGGGAAGAAAAACTGTTTTTT. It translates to CASSWTGEEKLFF. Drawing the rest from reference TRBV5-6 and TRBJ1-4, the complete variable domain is DAGVTQSPTHLIKTRGQQVTLRCSPKSGHDTVSWYQQALGQGPQFIFQYYEEEERQRGNFPDRFSGHQFPNYSSELNVNALLLGDSALYLCASSWTGEEKLFFGSGTQLSVL.